A single sample is the source of the 28 T cell receptor beta chains below, sequenced in a study of beta chain features in type 1 diabetes. Whole-study findings and limits: TCRB CDR3s were moderately but significantly shorter in Type 1 diabetes patients in all four CD4+ subsets.

Antigens for these TCRs are unknown. The whole isolated RNA underwent reverse transcription, so sequencing captured expressed TCRB transcripts. The repertoire was sequenced with immunoSEQ multiplex PCR; TCRdb's copy has only in-frame clones and lacks some. The sample records under 300,000 clones, about 15% being singletons. Sequenced material: naive CD4+ T cells from blood. These receptors originate from a man aged 25-40 years with type 1 diabetes.

For this clone: Other DNA sequences in the sample encode the same CDR3. The gene calls are TRBV9 and TRBJ2-3, with D unresolved. This CDR3 comprises 13 residues. Trimming pared 0 bases from V and 0 bases from J, leaving 2 bases between. Germline-derived CDR1 and CDR2 are SGDLS and YYNGEE. In DNA form, the CDR3 reads TGTGCCAGCAGCGTAGCGAGCACAGATACGCAGTATTTT. This encodes CASSVASTDTQYF. Supplemented by reference TRBV9 and TRBJ2-3, the full variable domain reads DSGVTQTPKHLITATGQRVTLRCSPRSGDLSVYWYQQSLDQGLQFLIQYYNGEERAKGNILERFSAQQFPDLHSELNLSSLELGDSALYFCASSVASTDTQYFGPGTRLTVL.

The rearrangement links TRBV19 to TRBJ1-1; 8 bases map to TRBD1. Germline CDR1 is LNHDA and CDR2 is SQIVND (reference sequence). J lost 5 bases, V lost 5 bases, and 10 bases had no gene match. The CDR3 is made up of 15 amino acids. CDR3 DNA: TGTGCCAGTAGTCCCAGCCAGGGGGCGTGGACTGAAGCTTTCTTT. The encoded protein is CASSPSQGAWTEAFF.

In this sample, this clone turned up a few times. The CDR3 here is CASSLASGREETQYF. The CDR3 DNA reads as TGTGCCAGCAGCTTAGCGAGCGGGAGGGAAGAGACCCAGTACTTC. V and J are TRBV7-9 and TRBJ2-5; 10 positions match TRBD2. Germline CDR1 SEHNR, CDR2 FQNEAQ (reference sequence). Trimming took 0 bases from V and 3 from J; bases not matched to a gene: 1. The CDR3 is 15 amino acids. The full variable domain, completed using reference TRBV7-9 and TRBJ2-5, is DTGVSQNPRHKITKRGQNVTFRCDPISEHNRLYWYRQTLGQGPEFLTYFQNEAQLEKSRLLSDRFSAERPKGSFSTLEIQRTEQGDSAMYLCASSLASGREETQYFGPGTRLLVL.

The V gene is TRBV28, the J gene TRBJ2-3; TRBD2 matches at 9 bases. V lost 3 bases and J lost 8; bases outside the gene matches: 0. The CDR3 consists of 12 residues. Germline V gene lookup returns CDR1 MDHEN and CDR2 SYDVKM. The CDR3 sequence is CASSLTSGTQYF. The CDR3 DNA reads TGTGCCAGCAGTTTGACTAGCGGTACGCAGTATTTT.

This clone was counted between two and nine times. The J gene is TRBJ2-1, the V gene TRBV11-3; D perhaps matches TRBD1 (6 bases). The CDR3 contains 17 residues. Germline-derived CDR1 and CDR2 are SGHNT and YENEEA. Trimming took 1 base from V and 0 from J, leaving 13 bases between them. CDR3 amino acids: CASSLAQGKSSYNEQFF. The CDR3 DNA reads TGTGCCAGCAGCTTAGCCCAGGGGAAAAGCTCCTACAATGAGCAGTTCTTC.

In this sample, this clone turned up a few times. J is TRBJ2-1 and V is TRBV11-2; D is uncertain. This CDR3 has 14 amino acids. V gave up 5 bases and J gave up 2 bases, with 10 bases separating them. Germline V gene sequence: CDR1 SGHAT, CDR2 FQNNGV. CDR3 bases: TGTGCCAGCAGCCTACAGATCCCCTACAATGAGCAGTTCTTC. It is translated as CASSLQIPYNEQFF.

This clone appeared a few times. The rearrangement uses TRBV6-1 and TRBJ2-5; possible D gene TRBD2, 5 bases. This CDR3 is 13 amino acids long. The germline gives CDR1 MNHNS, CDR2 SASEGT. V lost 2 bases, J lost 4 bases, and 8 bases lay in between. In DNA, the CDR3 is TGTGCCAGCAGTGAACGGGGATCAGAGACCCAGTACTTC. It encodes CASSERGSETQYF.

The chain has TRBV2 and TRBJ2-5; no clear D. CDR1 and CDR2 from the germline V gene are SNHLY and FYNNEI. The CDR3 extends over 13 amino acids. V was shortened by 6 bases and J by 5 bases, with 13 bases between the two germline ends. CDR3 nucleotides: TGTGCCAGCAGACCCACTGTCGTGGAGACCCAGTACTTC. This translates into CASRPTVVETQYF.

The genes are TRBV28 and TRBJ2-2, with 8 bases matching TRBD1. CDR1 is MDHEN and CDR2 is SYDVKM in the germline V gene. V lost 5 bases, J lost 6 bases, and 8 bases stayed unmatched. The CDR3 is 15 amino acids. The CDR3 coding sequence is TGTGCCAGCAGTACCCTGGGGACAGGCGCCGGGGAGCTGTTTTTT. It translates to CASSTLGTGAGELFF.

V is TRBV25-1 and J is TRBJ1-2; 10 nucleotides match TRBD1. V was clipped by 3 bases and J by 6 bases; unmatched bases: 10. The CDR3 has 16 amino acids. Germline V lookup: CDR1 MGHDK, CDR2 SYGVNS. CDR3 nucleotides: TGTGCCAGCAGTGATCCCCTAGGACAGGGGGACGATGGCTACACCTTC. This gives the protein CASSDPLGQGDDGYTF.

The chain carries TRBV5-6 and TRBJ1-5, with a tentative D call TRBD1 (5 bases). The CDR3 runs to 15 residues. Trimming took off 3 bases at V and 1 base at J, with 11 bases between the two ends. Germline values: CDR1 SGHDT, CDR2 YYEEEE. This chain's CDR3 is CASSYRGSSNQPQHF. CDR3 sequence (DNA): TGTGCCAGCAGCTACCGGGGGTCGAGCAATCAGCCCCAGCATTTT.

The chain links TRBV14 to TRBJ2-5; 9 bases map to TRBD1. Germline V CDR1 and CDR2: SGHDN, FVKESK. The V and J ends lost 5 bases and 9 bases, in that order; junction bases with no gene match: 4. This CDR3 is built from 12 residues. Here the CDR3 DNA reads TGTGCCAGCAGCAGACAGGGGGGGCCCCAGTACTTC. It specifies CASSRQGGPQYF.

Only a few counts were recorded for this clone. The V and J genes are TRBV2 and TRBJ1-2; TRBD1 might be the D (6 bases). Germline V gene lookup returns CDR1 SNHLY and CDR2 FYNNEI. The CDR3 runs to 15 residues. V was trimmed by 7 bases and J by 0 bases, leaving 15 bases between them. The CDR3 sequence is CASTTTGFANYGYTF. The CDR3 DNA is TGTGCCAGCACTACGACAGGCTTTGCTAACTATGGCTACACCTTC.

This chain joins TRBV6-6 and TRBJ1-2; 7 nucleotides agree with TRBD1. This CDR3 comprises 13 residues. CDR1 is MNHNY, CDR2 SVGAGI, per germline (reference sequence). Unmatched junction bases numbered 3, after V lost 6 bases and J lost 2 bases. CDR3 sequence: CASSLGQNYGYTF. DNA of the CDR3: TGTGCCAGCAGCTTGGGACAGAACTATGGCTACACCTTC.

This clone has a handful of counts. The rearrangement joins TRBV27 to TRBJ2-6; 7 bases fit TRBD1. V was pared by 2 bases and J by 4 bases, with 5 bases of the junction left unmatched. Germline assignment: CDR1 MNHEY and CDR2 SMNVEV (reference sequence). The CDR3 length is 16 residues. The CDR3 sequence is CASSLNLGQGANVLTF. As DNA, the CDR3 is TGTGCCAGCAGTTTAAACCTGGGACAGGGGGCCAACGTCCTGACTTTC.

A note on this clone: The same CDR3 is also encoded by other DNA sequences in this sample. This chain joins TRBV29-1 and TRBJ1-1, with TRBD1 matching over 7 bases. The CDR3 length is 14 residues. Germline CDR1 reads SQVTM; CDR2 reads ANQGSEA. Trimming removed 3 bases from V and 1 base from J; junction bases left unmatched: 5. This CDR3 is CSVEDRQGNTEAFF. In DNA form, the CDR3 reads TGCAGCGTTGAGGATCGACAGGGGAACACTGAAGCTTTCTTT.

This clone was seen only a few times. This chain connects TRBV7-9 to TRBJ2-5, with 8 bases identical to TRBD1. The CDR3 has 17 amino acids. Trimming took 5 bases from V and 5 from J; bases not matched to a gene: 16. Germline V gene data show CDR1 as SEHNR and CDR2 as FQNEAQ (reference sequence). The CDR3 is CASSLLRQGALRETQYF. CDR3 DNA: TGTGCCAGCAGCCTCCTTCGCCAGGGGGCCCTCAGGGAGACCCAGTACTTC.

This clone was observed a few times. This rearrangement joins TRBV5-4 to TRBJ2-1; D might be TRBD1 (6 bases). V lost 3 bases to trimming and J lost 10 bases, with 8 bases between them. The CDR3 is 11 amino acids. Germline loops: CDR1 SGHNT, CDR2 YYREEE (reference sequence). CDR3 sequence (DNA): TGTGCCAGCAGCTCACAGGGCGAGCAGTTCTTC. It translates to CASSSQGEQFF.

This clone was observed a few times. The V gene is TRBV18, the J gene TRBJ1-5; D uncertain. This CDR3 spans 15 amino acids. Germline V gene data show CDR1 as KGHSH and CDR2 as LQKENI. V shed 5 bases and J shed 5 bases, with 16 bases lying between them. As DNA, the CDR3 is TGTGCCAGCTCATCCGGCAACGGCGGTCATCAGCCCCAGCATTTT. Translated: CASSSGNGGHQPQHF.

This clone was counted between two and nine times. The chain has TRBV18 and TRBJ1-5, with D perhaps matching TRBD1 (5 bases). The CDR3 is 16 amino acids. V lost 1 base to trimming and J lost 1 base, with 11 bases between them. Germline V gene lookup returns CDR1 KGHSH and CDR2 LQKENI. CDR3 amino acids: CASSPQAGLSNQPQHF. As DNA, the CDR3 is TGTGCCAGCTCACCACAGGCAGGGTTAAGCAATCAGCCCCAGCATTTT. Together with reference TRBV18 and TRBJ1-5, the CDR3 gives the full variable domain: NAGVMQNPRHLVRRRGQEARLRCSPMKGHSHVYWYRQLPEEGLKFMVYLQKENIIDESGMPKERFSAEFPKEGPSILRIQQVVRGDSAAYFCASSPQAGLSNQPQHFGDGTRLSIL.

This chain joins TRBV2 and TRBJ1-2; D is uncertain. The CDR3 has 14 amino acids. The V and J ends lost 1 base and 4 bases respectively, with 10 bases between them. Germline V gene lookup returns CDR1 SNHLY and CDR2 FYNNEI. The CDR3 bases are TGTGCCAGCAGTGAAGAGGCAGGCCCCTATGGCTACACCTTC. It yields the protein CASSEEAGPYGYTF. The entire variable domain, with the rest obtained from reference TRBV2 and TRBJ1-2, is as follows: EPEVTQTPSHQVTQMGQEVILRCVPISNHLYFYWYRQILGQKVEFLVSFYNNEISEKSEIFDDQFSVERPDGSNFTLKIRSTKLEDSAMYFCASSEEAGPYGYTFGSGTRLTVV.

The J gene is TRBJ2-1, the V gene TRBV7-2; D call uncertain. The germline V gene encodes CDR1 SGHTA and CDR2 FQGNSA. This CDR3 region has 13 residues. V shed 1 base and J shed 6 bases, with 7 bases lying between them. The CDR3 loop is CASSLVASNEQFF. CDR3 in DNA: TGTGCCAGCAGCTTAGTTGCTAGCAATGAGCAGTTCTTC. Together with reference TRBV7-2 and TRBJ2-1, the CDR3 gives the full variable domain: GAGVSQSPSNKVTEKGKDVELRCDPISGHTALYWYRQSLGQGLEFLIYFQGNSAPDKSGLPSDRFSAERTGGSVSTLTIQRTQQEDSAVYLCASSLVASNEQFFGPGTRLTVL.

The J gene is TRBJ1-2, the V gene TRBV7-9; weak D call: TRBD1 (6 bases). V was cut by 5 bases and J by 2 bases, with 9 bases left in between. The CDR3 runs to 13 residues. The germline V gene has CDR1 SEHNR and CDR2 FQNEAQ (reference sequence). The CDR3 DNA sequence: TGTGCCAGCAGCCCAGGACAGAACTATGGCTACACCTTC. This gives the protein CASSPGQNYGYTF.

This chain uses TRBV5-1 with TRBJ2-1; TRBD1 agrees at 8 bases. CDR3 length: 12 amino acids. V gave up 4 bases and J gave up 10 bases; unmatched junction bases: 4. Germline loops: CDR1 SGHRS, CDR2 YFSETQ. The CDR3: CASSHDRGEQFF. CDR3 nucleotides: TGCGCCAGCAGCCACGACAGGGGAGAGCAGTTCTTC. Full variable domain (outside the CDR3, taken from reference TRBV5-1 and TRBJ2-1): KAGVTQTPRYLIKTRGQQVTLSCSPISGHRSVSWYQQTPGQGLQFLFEYFSETQRNKGNFPGRFSGRQFSNSRSEMNVSTLELGDSALYLCASSHDRGEQFFGPGTRLTVL.

The chain joins TRBV6-5 to TRBJ1-1, with 7 bases fitting TRBD1. CDR3 length: 14 residues. Trimming at V came to 6 bases and at J to 0 bases, leaving 4 bases not matched to a gene. Germline V gene data show CDR1 as MNHEY and CDR2 as SVGAGI. The CDR3 nucleotides read TGTGCCAGCAGCAGGGACAGCCTGAACACTGAAGCTTTCTTT. It translates to CASSRDSLNTEAFF.

CDR3 sequence: CASSITLTTYEQYF. CDR3 in DNA: TGTGCCAGTAGTATAACCCTAACCACCTACGAGCAGTACTTC. V and J are TRBV19 and TRBJ2-7; no clear D gene. The CDR3 runs 14 residues. V was cut by 2 bases and J by 2 bases, with 10 bases left in between. Germline CDR1 is LNHDA and CDR2 is SQIVND (reference sequence).

This clone occurred a few times. The rearrangement joins TRBV30 to TRBJ2-7, with 7 nucleotides matching TRBD2. Germline lookup yields CDR1 GTSNPN and CDR2 SVGIG (reference sequence). J gave up 0 bases and V 4 bases, and 15 bases lay outside the gene matches. This CDR3 contains 17 residues. The CDR3 loop reads CAWNQPQGGSVSYEQYF. The CDR3 DNA follows: TGTGCCTGGAATCAGCCCCAGGGCGGGAGCGTCTCCTACGAGCAGTACTTC. Full variable domain (rest looked up from reference TRBV30 and TRBJ2-7): SQTIHQWPATLVQPVGSPLSLECTVEGTSNPNLYWYRQAAGRGLQLLFYSVGIGQISSEVPQNLSASRPQDRQFILSSKKLLLSDSGFYLCAWNQPQGGSVSYEQYFGPGTRLTVT.

This chain links TRBV11-2 with TRBJ1-1; the D gene is possibly TRBD1 (5 bases). This CDR3 has 13 amino acids. Trimming cost V 7 bases and J 2 bases, with 11 bases left between them. The germline gives CDR1 SGHAT, CDR2 FQNNGV. CDR3 sequence: CASIPRGNTEAFF. Here the CDR3 DNA reads TGTGCCAGCATCCCTAGGGGAAACACTGAAGCTTTCTTT.